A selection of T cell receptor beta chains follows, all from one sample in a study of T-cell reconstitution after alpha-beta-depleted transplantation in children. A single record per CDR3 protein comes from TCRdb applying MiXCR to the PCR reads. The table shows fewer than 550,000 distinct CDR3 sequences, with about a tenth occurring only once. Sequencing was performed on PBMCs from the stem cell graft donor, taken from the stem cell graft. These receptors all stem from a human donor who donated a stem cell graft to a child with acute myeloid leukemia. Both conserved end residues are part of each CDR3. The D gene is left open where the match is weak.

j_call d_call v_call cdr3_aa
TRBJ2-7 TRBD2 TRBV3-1 CASSQERLAGVEQYF
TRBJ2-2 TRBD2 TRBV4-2 CASSNSGRGTGELFF
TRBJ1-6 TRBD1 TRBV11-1 CASSLARTGSYNSPLHF
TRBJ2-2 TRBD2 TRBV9 CASSVGDQLAGVSHTGELFF
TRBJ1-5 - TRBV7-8 CASSLKAQPQHF
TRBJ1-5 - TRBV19 CASSIPGEDQPQHF
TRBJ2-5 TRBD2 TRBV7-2 CASSLISGTSTRETQYF
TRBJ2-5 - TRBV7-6 CASSKVERQTQYF
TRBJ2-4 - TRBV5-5 CASSLDPLRGDSNIQYF
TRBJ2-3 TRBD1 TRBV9 CASSVDAGQGDHTQYF
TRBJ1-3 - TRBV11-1 CASSLDLGASAGNTIYF
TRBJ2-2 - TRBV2 CASKAGLTGELFF
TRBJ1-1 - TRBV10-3 CAISESFGDLNTEAFF
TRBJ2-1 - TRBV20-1 CSANRESSYNEQFF
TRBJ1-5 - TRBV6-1 CASRTQEGQPQHF
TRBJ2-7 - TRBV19 CASSSNSAEQYF
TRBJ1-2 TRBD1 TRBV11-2 CASGRDRGPGYTF
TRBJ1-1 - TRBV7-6 CASSKALFGDTEAFF
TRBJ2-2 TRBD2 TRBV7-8 CASSRGAGEPNTGELFF
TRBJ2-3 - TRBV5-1 CASRHGQTYTDTQYF
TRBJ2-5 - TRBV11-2 CASSFEPQIGSRSREETQYF
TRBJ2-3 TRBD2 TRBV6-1 CASRPRGSGTPDTQYF
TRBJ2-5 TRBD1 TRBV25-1 CASSDLGQGVETQYF
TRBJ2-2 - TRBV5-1 CASSSPSGADTGELFF
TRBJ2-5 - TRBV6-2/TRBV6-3 CASSPLNGAARGTQYF
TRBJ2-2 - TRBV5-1 CASSPGLRYTGELFF
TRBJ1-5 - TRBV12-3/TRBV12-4 CASSPGAQGNQPQHF
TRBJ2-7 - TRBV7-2 CASALQGRHEQYF
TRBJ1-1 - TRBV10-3 CATSRDGSNTEAFF
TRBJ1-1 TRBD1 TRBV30 CAWSWDSMNTEAFF
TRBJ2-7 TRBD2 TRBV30 CAWTAGTSGSYEQYF
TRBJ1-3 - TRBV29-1 CSVEVSGAGNTIYF
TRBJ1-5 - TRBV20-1 CSARDSGNQPQHF
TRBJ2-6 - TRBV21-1 CASSKRPICSGVYSGANVLTF
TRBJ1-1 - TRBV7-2 CASSLGRWDTEAFF
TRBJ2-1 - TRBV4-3 CASSQERGTTSYNEQFF
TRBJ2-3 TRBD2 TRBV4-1 CASSQGLANTDTQYF
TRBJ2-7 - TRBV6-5 CASSYSNPGEQYF
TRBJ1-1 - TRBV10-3 CAIRKTGFETEAFF
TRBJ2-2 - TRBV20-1 CSAGPTGELFF
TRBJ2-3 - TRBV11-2 CASSPGFPSTDTQYF
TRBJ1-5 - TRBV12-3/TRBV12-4 CASSLGPYQPQHF
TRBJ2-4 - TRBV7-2 CASSLVAGVGAKNIQYF
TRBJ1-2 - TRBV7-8 CASSLDLDYGYTF
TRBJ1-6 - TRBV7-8 CASRTDEAYNSPLHF